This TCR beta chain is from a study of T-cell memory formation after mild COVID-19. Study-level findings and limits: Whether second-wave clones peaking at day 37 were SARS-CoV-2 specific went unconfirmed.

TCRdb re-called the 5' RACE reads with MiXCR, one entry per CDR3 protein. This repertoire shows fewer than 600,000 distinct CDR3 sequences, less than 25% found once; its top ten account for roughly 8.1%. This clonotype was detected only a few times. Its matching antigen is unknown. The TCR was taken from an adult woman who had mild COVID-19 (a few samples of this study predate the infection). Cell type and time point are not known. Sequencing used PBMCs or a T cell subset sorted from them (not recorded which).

CDR3 sequence reads: CASSLKGGPYNEQFF. The CDR3 DNA reads TGTGCCAGCAGCTTAAAGGGGGGGCCGTACAATGAGCAGTTCTTC. The V gene is TRBV7-3, the J gene TRBJ2-1; D might be TRBD2 (7 bases). The CDR3 contains 15 residues. Trimming shortened V by 1 base and J by 4 bases, and 11 bases separated the two germline ends. Per the germline V gene, CDR1 is SGHTA and CDR2 is FQGTGA.